The clone carrying this T cell receptor (beta chain) has only a few counts. Its antigen is unknown. The data derive from a study of human T cells and chemical hapten exposure. Across the whole study: DPC at 2% was the sensitizing agent, placed on around 2 cm by around 2 cm of upper inner arm skin. Patch tests put 0.01% DPC on the upper back, and the results were checked at 6 days. Whole-study findings and limits: TCRs above 1 in 1000 frequency stayed constant with DPC sensitization.

Time point reported: patch test 1, 2 weeks after DPC sensitization. The treatment denotes: therapeutic diphenylcyclopropenone sensitization with weekly scalp DPC. Trimming shortened V by 0 bases and J by 12 bases, and 15 bases separated the two germline ends. Germline V gives CDR1 LGHDT, CDR2 YNNKEL (reference sequence). The CDR3 totals 14 residues. TCRdb reprocessed the RACE reads with MiXCR, giving one entry per CDR3 protein. Of 180,000 or so distinct CDR3 sequences listed, 14% are singletons. The receptor was isolated from a woman younger than 45 with alopecia areata. Some clones in this sample may be carry-over from other donors' samples. The sequences come from whole blood, collected in connection with sensitization to the hapten diphenylcyclopropenone (DPC). The chain combines TRBV3-1 with TRBJ2-1; possible D gene TRBD2, 6 bases. The chain's CDR3 is CASSQDYQGGWQFF. CDR3 coding DNA: TGTGCCAGCAGCCAAGATTACCAGGGAGGATGGCAGTTCTTC.